The next 23 T cell receptor beta chains were all read from a single sample in a study of multiple sclerosis patients with progressive multifocal leukoencephalopathy. Time point: time of PML onset. Clones were sequenced by immunoSEQ multiplex PCR, and TCRdb holds only the in-frame ones, with some missing. The sample carries 30,000 or so clones, approximately 88% recorded once. The input for sequencing was PBMCs, taken from a patient treated with natalizumab. The receptors were gathered from a woman in her thirties or forties with progressive multifocal leukoencephalopathy.

V and J are TRBV11-3 and TRBJ1-1, with 8 bases fitting TRBD1. The CDR3 has 13 residues. CDR1 SGHNT and CDR2 YENEEA come from the germline V gene. Trimming took 5 bases from V and 3 from J; bases not matched to a gene: 2. The DNA for the CDR3 is TGTGCCAGCAGCCACAGGGGGGACACTGAAGCTTTCTTT. It encodes CASSHRGDTEAFF.

The chain combines TRBV19 with TRBJ2-1, with 7 bases fitting TRBD1. The germline CDR1 and CDR2 sequences are LNHDA and SQIVND (reference sequence). V dropped 3 bases and J dropped 5; count of bases not matched to a gene: 10. This CDR3 spans 16 amino acids. CDR3 in amino acids: CASSIQNRGANNEQFF. The CDR3 DNA is TGTGCCAGTAGTATCCAGAACAGGGGCGCAAACAATGAGCAGTTCTTC.

This sequence joins TRBV4-2 and TRBJ1-6; D is perhaps TRBD1 (6 bases). Germline V lookup: CDR1 LGHNA, CDR2 YNFKEQ. This CDR3 contains 14 residues. V was cut by 2 bases and J by 14 bases, with 16 bases left in between. The CDR3 sequence is CASSQWGGPGTLHF. CDR3 nucleotides: TGTGCCAGCAGCCAATGGGGGGGCCCAGGGACCCTCCACTTT.

CDR3 nucleotides: TGCGCCAGCAGCCAAGATAGGACCGGGGGTGAAGCTTTCTTT. Translated: CASSQDRTGGEAFF. The rearrangement links TRBV4-3 to TRBJ1-1; tentatively, D is TRBD1 (5 bases). V gave up 0 bases and J gave up 7 bases, with 12 bases separating them. Germline V CDR1 and CDR2: LGHNA, YSLEER. The CDR3 has 14 residues.

The chain links TRBV7-9 to TRBJ1-1; D gene unclear. Germline-derived CDR1 and CDR2 are SEHNR and FQNEAQ (reference sequence). This CDR3 has 15 amino acids. Deletions cut 6 bases from V and 2 bases from J, with 16 bases between. Here the CDR3 reads CASSAGGMGNTEAFF. CDR3 bases: TGTGCCAGCAGTGCAGGCGGAATGGGCAACACTGAAGCTTTCTTT.

The gene calls are TRBV7-2 and TRBJ2-5; 7 nucleotides line up with TRBD1. V shed 3 bases and J 4 bases; nucleotides not matched to a gene: 5. Germline V lookup: CDR1 SGHTA, CDR2 FQGNSA. CDR3 length: 14 residues. The CDR3 here is CASSLDRSGETQYF. CDR3 sequence (DNA): TGTGCCAGCAGCTTGGACAGGAGTGGAGAGACCCAGTACTTC.

This clone was picked up one time. The rearrangement joins TRBV5-1 to TRBJ1-3; 7 bases agree with TRBD1. This CDR3 comprises 16 residues. V was pared by 1 base and J by 0 bases, with 4 bases of the junction left unmatched. Germline CDR1 and CDR2: SGHRS and YFSETQ. CDR3 DNA sequence: TGCGCCAGCAGCTTGCCGGACAGGAGCTCTGGAAACACCATATATTTT. Encoded protein: CASSLPDRSSGNTIYF.

The V call is TRBV5-1, the J call TRBJ2-2, with D possibly TRBD1 on 5 matching bases. Germline V CDR1 and CDR2: SGHRS, YFSETQ. The CDR3 consists of 16 residues. Deletions cut 5 bases from V and 1 base from J, with 15 bases between. The CDR3 is CASRIGAGVNTGELFF. The CDR3 bases are TGCGCCAGCAGAATAGGGGCAGGAGTGAACACCGGGGAGCTGTTTTTT.

This chain uses TRBV4-1 with TRBJ2-5; no firm D call. Germline-derived CDR1 and CDR2 are MGHRA and YSYEKL. There are 13 residues in the CDR3. Deletions cut 5 bases from V and 4 bases from J, with 11 bases between. The CDR3 protein is CASSKFGVETQYF. The CDR3 nucleotides are TGCGCCAGCAGCAAGTTTGGGGTAGAGACCCAGTACTTC.

The sample holds one count of this clone. The chain links TRBV19 to TRBJ2-3, with 7 bases matching TRBD2. The germline gives CDR1 LNHDA, CDR2 SQIVND (reference sequence). The V segment lost 3 bases and the J segment 1 base; nucleotides outside the gene matches: 7. The CDR3 covers 16 residues. The DNA of the CDR3 is TGTGCCAGTAGTATTTCAAGCGGGGACCGCACAGATACGCAGTATTTT. Translating it yields CASSISSGDRTDTQYF.

The chain uses TRBV7-6 and TRBJ2-1; D gene uncertain. The CDR3 extends over 13 amino acids. Germline CDR1 and CDR2: SGHVS and FNYEAQ. V lost 2 bases and J lost 7, with 9 bases in between. The CDR3: CASSLSQVNEQFF. CDR3 in DNA: TGTGCCAGCAGCTTAAGTCAGGTTAATGAGCAGTTCTTC.

V usage is TRBV2 and J usage is TRBJ1-1; D is perhaps TRBD1 (6 bases). The CDR3 covers 16 residues. Looked up from germline, CDR1 is SNHLY and CDR2 is FYNNEI. The ends were cut back, 7 bases at V and 0 bases at J, with 18 bases in the middle. CDR3 nucleotide sequence: TGTGCCAGCACCACCGAGGGGGGCTTCCTGAACACTGAAGCTTTCTTT. This translates into CASTTEGGFLNTEAFF.

For the CDR3, the DNA is TGTGCCAGCAGCAGGGAGGGGATCACTGAAGCTTTCTTT. Protein sequence: CASSREGITEAFF. This chain connects TRBV6-6 to TRBJ1-1; a possible D gene is TRBD1 (5 bases). Germline CDR1 MNHNY, CDR2 SVGAGI (reference sequence). The CDR3 runs to 13 residues. V lost 6 bases and J lost 4, with 12 bases in between.

This chain joins TRBV2 and TRBJ2-5; D is perhaps TRBD1 (5 bases). Trimming shortened V by 7 bases and J by 4 bases, and 13 bases separated the two germline ends. The CDR3 length is 13 residues. Per the germline V gene, CDR1 is SNHLY and CDR2 is FYNNEI. The CDR3 DNA reads TGTGCCAGCACCTTCCAGGGTTCAGAGACCCAGTACTTC. Protein: CASTFQGSETQYF.

This chain joins TRBV7-3 and TRBJ1-2; D possibly corresponds to TRBD1 (5 bases). V lost 10 bases and J 4 bases, leaving 16 bases between the germline ends. CDR3 length equals 13 residues. Germline V gives CDR1 SGHTA, CDR2 FQGTGA. The CDR3 protein is CATRRDGSYGYTF. In DNA, the CDR3 is TGTGCCACCCGCCGGGACGGAAGCTATGGCTACACCTTC.

This chain uses TRBV7-9 with TRBJ1-2; D may be TRBD1 (6 bases). The CDR3 loop spans 14 amino acids. The V end was cut by 1 base, the J end by 4 bases, with 10 bases between. Looked up from germline, CDR1 is SEHNR and CDR2 is FQNEAQ (reference sequence). The CDR3 DNA follows: TGTGCCAGCAGCTTAGAGGGGGGCTCCTATGGCTACACCTTC. This gives the protein CASSLEGGSYGYTF. The whole variable domain, filled in from reference TRBV7-9 and TRBJ1-2, reads DTGVSQNPRHKITKRGQNVTFRCDPISEHNRLYWYRQTLGQGPEFLTYFQNEAQLEKSRLLSDRFSAERPKGSFSTLEIQRTEQGDSAMYLCASSLEGGSYGYTFGSGTRLTVV.

The V and J genes are TRBV18 and TRBJ2-5; D is possibly TRBD2 (7 bases). The CDR3 extends over 13 amino acids. V was cut by 5 bases and J by 1 base, with 8 bases left in between. Germline V gene sequence: CDR1 KGHSH, CDR2 LQKENI. In DNA form, the CDR3 reads TGTGCCAGCTCAAGGGGGGGCCAAGAGACCCAGTACTTC. It encodes CASSRGGQETQYF. The full variable domain, in which reference TRBV18 and TRBJ2-5 provide the parts outside the CDR3, is NAGVMQNPRHLVRRRGQEARLRCSPMKGHSHVYWYRQLPEEGLKFMVYLQKENIIDESGMPKERFSAEFPKEGPSILRIQQVVRGDSAAYFCASSRGGQETQYFGPGTRLLVL.

This clone turned up a few times. The chain joins TRBV2 to TRBJ2-1, with 8 positions matching TRBD1. CDR3 length: 14 amino acids. V was clipped by 8 bases and J by 7 bases; unmatched bases: 10. Germline CDR1 SNHLY, CDR2 FYNNEI. CDR3 amino acids: CASGGQVKRNEQFF. The CDR3 nucleotides are TGTGCCAGCGGGGGACAGGTGAAAAGGAATGAGCAGTTCTTC.

The V call is TRBV19, the J call TRBJ1-5; possibly TRBD1 for D (5 bases). The germline CDR1 and CDR2 sequences are LNHDA and SQIVND (reference sequence). There are 16 residues in the CDR3. V was shortened by 4 bases and J by 0 bases, with 13 bases between the two germline ends. The chain's CDR3 is CASSKRQTYSNQPQHF. The CDR3 bases are TGTGCCAGTAGTAAGAGACAGACTTATAGCAATCAGCCCCAGCATTTT.

The chain is built from TRBV11-3 and TRBJ2-7, with 8 bases lining up with TRBD2. Trimming took 1 base from V and 2 from J; bases not matched to a gene: 10. CDR1 and CDR2 (germline): SGHNT, YENEEA. The CDR3 covers 17 residues. Here the CDR3 DNA reads TGTGCCAGCAGCTTAGCCCGATCCCTAGCGGGTACCTACGAGCAGTACTTC. Translation gives CASSLARSLAGTYEQYF.

This rearrangement joins TRBV28 to TRBJ1-1, with 7 bases lining up with TRBD1. The CDR3 extends over 13 amino acids. The V gene end was trimmed by 6 bases and the J gene end by 8 bases; junction bases not matched to a gene: 9. Germline CDR1 is MDHEN and CDR2 is SYDVKM. This CDR3 reads CASRWRGRREAFF. The CDR3 DNA sequence: TGTGCCAGCAGATGGAGGGGGCGCCGGGAAGCTTTCTTT. The variable domain in full, with the rest retrieved from reference TRBV28 and TRBJ1-1, is DVKVTQSSRYLVKRTGEKVFLECVQDMDHENMFWYRQDPGLGLRLIYFSYDVKMKEKGDIPEGYSVSREKKERFSLILESASTNQTSMYLCASRWRGRREAFFGQGTRLTVV.

The chain uses TRBV7-9 and TRBJ1-2; D not resolved. CDR3 length equals 15 residues. The V end was cut by 1 base, the J end by 3 bases, with 12 bases between. CDR1 SEHNR and CDR2 FQNEAQ come from the germline V gene (reference sequence). The CDR3 bases are TGTGCCAGCAGCTTAGGAACAGCCGATTACTATGGCTACACCTTC. Its protein product is CASSLGTADYYGYTF.

This sequence joins TRBV5-1 and TRBJ2-1; 8 nucleotides agree with TRBD2. The CDR3 has 18 residues. V was clipped by 3 bases and J by 4 bases; unmatched bases: 15. Germline CDR1 SGHRS, CDR2 YFSETQ. CDR3 DNA sequence: TGCGCCAGCAGCTGGAACATACAAGGTAGCGGGGTTTACAATGAGCAGTTCTTC. Translating gives CASSWNIQGSGVYNEQFF.